The 27 T cell receptor beta chains below were found in one sample sequenced in a study of cytomegalovirus exposure and HLA in healthy donors. Profiling relied on immunoSEQ multiplex PCR, and the TCRdb table lists in-frame clones only, not all of them. The data show approximately 65,000 clones, with approximately 96% seen just once and about 4.6% held by the top ten. The sample comprised PBMCs. Receptors originate from a woman between 18 and 29 years old in good health and CMV-seropositive.

V usage is TRBV7-3 and J usage is TRBJ2-2; D is perhaps TRBD2 (6 bases). This CDR3 has 13 amino acids. Deletions cut 5 bases from V and 6 bases from J, with 10 bases between. Germline lookup yields CDR1 SGHTA and CDR2 FQGTGA. The CDR3 is CASSNPSAGELFF. The CDR3 coding sequence is TGTGCCAGCAGCAACCCTAGCGCCGGGGAGCTGTTTTTT.

V and J are TRBV28 and TRBJ2-7; 9 nucleotides agree with TRBD2. CDR3 length: 18 residues. The ends lost 1 base at V and 1 base at J; junction bases unmatched: 11. CDR1 is MDHEN and CDR2 is SYDVKM in the germline V gene. This chain's CDR3 is CASSLSGLGGRASYEQYF. The CDR3 coding sequence is TGTGCCAGCAGTTTATCCGGTTTGGGCGGGAGGGCATCCTACGAGCAGTACTTC.

The chain couples TRBV11-2 to TRBJ2-1, with 12 bases fitting TRBD2. CDR1 and CDR2 (germline): SGHAT, FQNNGV. Trimming cost V 5 bases and J 3 bases; bases outside gene matches: 2. The CDR3 has 15 residues. The chain's CDR3 is CASSKTSGGYNEQFF. CDR3 DNA sequence: TGTGCCAGCAGCAAGACTAGCGGGGGCTACAATGAGCAGTTCTTC.

The chain recombines TRBV6-5 with TRBJ2-5, with a possible D match to TRBD2 (5 bases). This CDR3 comprises 15 residues. Germline CDR1 and CDR2: MNHEY and SVGAGI. Between the trimmed V and J ends, which lost 2 bases and 5 bases, there was a span of 15 bases. The CDR3 protein is CASSYIWGVGETQYF. The DNA for the CDR3 is TGTGCCAGCAGTTACATCTGGGGAGTAGGCGAGACCCAGTACTTC.

The V call is TRBV5-1, the J call TRBJ2-1; 13 positions match TRBD2. Germline CDR1 reads SGHRS; CDR2 reads YFSETQ. The CDR3 has 15 amino acids. V was clipped by 2 bases and J by 9 bases; unmatched bases: 5. This CDR3 reads CASSFGLAGVLEQFF. In DNA, the CDR3 is TGCGCCAGCAGCTTCGGACTAGCGGGAGTTCTTGAGCAGTTCTTC.

This clone appeared a few times. CDR3 protein: CAWSPLAGLHEQYF. CDR3 DNA sequence: TGTGCCTGGAGTCCTCTAGCGGGCCTACACGAGCAGTACTTC. V is TRBV30 and J is TRBJ2-7, with TRBD2 matching over 8 bases. CDR3 length: 14 residues. J gave up 5 bases and V 2 bases, and 8 bases lay outside the gene matches. The germline V gene encodes CDR1 GTSNPN and CDR2 SVGIG (reference sequence).

The chain links TRBV19 to TRBJ1-1; 8 positions agree with TRBD1. This CDR3 has 13 amino acids. V lost 1 base to trimming and J lost 11 bases; unmatched junction nucleotides: 6. CDR1 is LNHDA and CDR2 is SQIVND in the germline V gene (reference sequence). CDR3: CASSIGQGALAFF. The CDR3 DNA reads as TGTGCCAGTAGTATAGGGCAGGGGGCGTTGGCTTTCTTT.

The gene calls are TRBV25-1 and TRBJ2-1; a possible D gene is TRBD2 (6 bases). There are 14 residues in the CDR3. V was trimmed by 1 base and J by 6 bases, leaving 10 bases between them. CDR1 is MGHDK and CDR2 is SYGVNS in the germline V gene. CDR3 bases: TGTGCCAGCAGTGAATTCGGGGGAAGCAATGAGCAGTTCTTC. It yields the protein CASSEFGGSNEQFF.

The chain uses TRBV4-1 and TRBJ2-7; D unresolved. The germline V gene encodes CDR1 MGHRA and CDR2 YSYEKL. V gave up 2 bases and J gave up 0 bases, with 11 bases separating them. The CDR3 has 15 amino acids. CDR3 protein: CASSQQVTSSYEQYF. CDR3 nucleotide sequence: TGCGCCAGCAGCCAACAAGTCACGAGCTCCTACGAGCAGTACTTC.

The chain is built from TRBV12-1 and TRBJ2-2; TRBD2 is taken as the D call from the table, unchecked against the DNA. TRBV12-1 is annotated as a pseudogene. The CDR3 has 17 amino acids. The CDR3 DNA sequence: TGTGCCAGCAGCCCCTCGGGACTAGCGGGAGAAACCGGGGAGCTGTTTTTT. Protein sequence: CASSPSGLAGETGELFF.

The chain carries TRBV2 and TRBJ2-5, with 11 nucleotides matching TRBD2. This CDR3 region has 15 residues. The V gene end was trimmed by 6 bases and the J gene end by 4 bases; junction bases not matched to a gene: 7. CDR1 and CDR2 (germline): SNHLY, FYNNEI. The CDR3 reads CASRTSGMVPETQYF. The CDR3 region has the DNA TGTGCCAGCAGGACTAGCGGGATGGTCCCAGAGACCCAGTACTTC.

This clone came up a few times. The chain recombines TRBV19 with TRBJ2-6, with 9 nucleotides matching TRBD1. The CDR3 loop spans 17 amino acids. V trimming: 9 bases; J trimming: 2 bases; junction bases outside the gene matches: 11. In germline, CDR1 is LNHDA, CDR2 SQIVND (reference sequence). The CDR3 bases are TGTGCCAGCGTACAGGGGGCTAAGGTCCCTGGGGCCAACGTCCTGACTTTC. It specifies CASVQGAKVPGANVLTF.

The chain has TRBV19 and TRBJ2-3; 9 nucleotides align to TRBD2. V was clipped by 5 bases and J by 10 bases; unmatched bases: 16. This CDR3 is 16 amino acids long. Per germline, CDR1 LNHDA and CDR2 SQIVND (reference sequence). The DNA for the CDR3 is TGTGCCAGTAGTCCACTGCCGGGACTAGCCCTTAATGCGCAGTATTTT. It is translated as CASSPLPGLALNAQYF.

V is TRBV18 and J is TRBJ2-7; TRBD2 aligns across 10 bases. CDR1 is KGHSH and CDR2 is LQKENI in the germline V gene. The ends lost 2 bases at V and 3 bases at J; junction bases unmatched: 4. This CDR3 is 15 amino acids long. The chain's CDR3 is CASSPASGGIYEQYF. The CDR3 coding sequence is TGTGCCAGCTCACCAGCTAGCGGGGGAATCTACGAGCAGTACTTC.

The V call is TRBV28, the J call TRBJ1-2; no reliable D call. CDR1 MDHEN and CDR2 SYDVKM come from the germline V gene. The CDR3 covers 13 residues. V was trimmed by 3 bases and J by 7 bases, leaving 12 bases between them. This CDR3 is CASSLRPSRGYTF. The CDR3 nucleotides read TGTGCCAGCAGTTTGAGGCCTAGTCGTGGCTACACCTTC.

In this sample, this clone turned up once. The CDR3 spells CASSPFGGREPREQYF. DNA for the CDR3: TGTGCCAGCTCACCATTTGGGGGCAGAGAACCCCGCGAGCAGTACTTC. The chain employs TRBV18 and TRBJ2-7; tentatively, D is TRBD1 (6 bases). CDR1 and CDR2 from the germline V gene are KGHSH and LQKENI. The length of the CDR3 is 16 residues. The V gene lost 2 bases and the J gene lost 6 bases, with 20 bases spanning the gap.

This clone came up once. The J gene is TRBJ2-5, the V gene TRBV5-1; TRBD2 agrees at 8 bases. The CDR3 covers 14 residues. Germline lookup yields CDR1 SGHRS and CDR2 YFSETQ. V shed 4 bases and J 4 bases; nucleotides not matched to a gene: 6. The CDR3: CASSPGGGGETQYF. The CDR3 DNA reads TGCGCCAGCAGCCCGGGGGGGGGAGGAGAGACCCAGTACTTC.

CDR3 in amino acids: CACTRQVNTEAFF. CDR3 DNA sequence: TGTGCCTGCACCAGACAGGTGAACACTGAAGCTTTCTTT. V usage is TRBV30 and J usage is TRBJ1-1, with D tentatively TRBD1 (6 bases). The V end was cut by 6 bases, the J end by 0 bases, with 11 bases between. This CDR3 has 13 residues. The germline V gene has CDR1 GTSNPN and CDR2 SVGIG (reference sequence).

This chain connects TRBV21-1 to TRBJ2-1; TRBD2, the table's D call, was not compared with the DNA. TRBV21-1 is reported as a pseudogene. This CDR3 is 13 amino acids long. CDR3 amino acids: CASSSGSYNEQFF. The CDR3 nucleotides read TGTGCCAGCAGCAGCGGGAGCTACAATGAGCAGTTCTTC.

This chain uses TRBV29-1 with TRBJ1-3; 9 bases are a match to TRBD1. The CDR3 sequence is 14 residues long. Germline V gene data show CDR1 as SQVTM and CDR2 as ANQGSEA. V dropped 6 bases and J dropped 4; count of bases not matched to a gene: 7. The CDR3 nucleotides are TGCAGCGTGGACAGGGGTATGATAGGAAACACCATATATTTT. This translates into CSVDRGMIGNTIYF.

The chain joins TRBV2 to TRBJ1-1; possibly TRBD1 for D (6 bases). The CDR3 is 13 residues long. The V gene lost 7 bases and the J gene lost 6 bases, with 15 bases spanning the gap. The germline V gene encodes CDR1 SNHLY and CDR2 FYNNEI. This CDR3 reads CASKGGIRAEAFF. CDR3 nucleotides: TGTGCCAGCAAGGGGGGGATAAGGGCTGAAGCTTTCTTT.

The V and J genes are TRBV28 and TRBJ2-1, with 7 nucleotides matching TRBD2. CDR3 length: 15 amino acids. Per germline, CDR1 MDHEN and CDR2 SYDVKM. V was clipped by 4 bases and J by 9 bases; unmatched bases: 12. CDR3 sequence reads: CASSSYGRFKGEQFF. DNA for the CDR3: TGTGCCAGCAGTTCATACGGGAGGTTCAAGGGTGAGCAGTTCTTC. Full variable domain (rest looked up from reference TRBV28 and TRBJ2-1): DVKVTQSSRYLVKRTGEKVFLECVQDMDHENMFWYRQDPGLGLRLIYFSYDVKMKEKGDIPEGYSVSREKKERFSLILESASTNQTSMYLCASSSYGRFKGEQFFGPGTRLTVL.

This chain uses TRBV28 with TRBJ1-5; 9 bases match TRBD1. The J segment lost 3 bases and the V segment lost 6 bases, leaving 12 bases of the junction unmatched. Germline assignment: CDR1 MDHEN and CDR2 SYDVKM. The length of the CDR3 is 17 residues. The CDR3: CASSTPSRDRDNQPQHF. The CDR3 DNA reads as TGTGCCAGCAGCACACCCAGCCGGGACAGGGACAATCAGCCCCAGCATTTT.

The gene calls are TRBV4-3 and TRBJ2-7; possible D gene TRBD1, 5 bases. Per the germline V gene, CDR1 is LGHNA and CDR2 is YSLEER. V shed 2 bases and J shed 4 bases, with 15 bases lying between them. The CDR3 has 15 residues. This CDR3 is CASSQRGEDPYEQYF. The CDR3 bases are TGCGCCAGCAGCCAAAGGGGTGAAGACCCGTACGAGCAGTACTTC.

The rearrangement links TRBV5-1 to TRBJ2-1; TRBD2 matches at 15 bases. The germline V gene encodes CDR1 SGHRS and CDR2 YFSETQ. The CDR3 is 17 residues long. V trimming: 3 bases; J trimming: 6 bases; junction bases outside the gene matches: 7. CDR3 nucleotides: TGCGCCAGCAGCTCACCGGGACTAGCGGGAGGATTCAATGAGCAGTTCTTC. Its translation is CASSSPGLAGGFNEQFF.

DNA for the CDR3: TGTGCCAGCAGGGGACAGCTACAAGAGACCCAGTACTTC. Translation: CASRGQLQETQYF. V gene TRBV7-9 combines with J gene TRBJ2-5; 7 bases agree with TRBD1. Germline CDR1 is SEHNR and CDR2 is FQNEAQ (reference sequence). V trimming: 6 bases; J trimming: 2 bases; junction bases outside the gene matches: 3. CDR3 length equals 13 residues. The full variable domain, rest sourced from reference TRBV7-9 and TRBJ2-5, is DTGVSQNPRHKITKRGQNVTFRCDPISEHNRLYWYRQTLGQGPEFLTYFQNEAQLEKSRLLSDRFSAERPKGSFSTLEIQRTEQGDSAMYLCASRGQLQETQYFGPGTRLLVL.

This clone was seen a single time. V and J are TRBV28 and TRBJ2-7; D call uncertain. Trimming pared 4 bases from V and 5 bases from J, leaving 9 bases between. The CDR3 consists of 12 residues. The V gene's germline CDR1 is MDHEN and CDR2 SYDVKM. CDR3 residues: CASSWSPNEQYF. The CDR3 coding sequence is TGTGCCAGCAGTTGGAGCCCCAACGAGCAGTACTTC.